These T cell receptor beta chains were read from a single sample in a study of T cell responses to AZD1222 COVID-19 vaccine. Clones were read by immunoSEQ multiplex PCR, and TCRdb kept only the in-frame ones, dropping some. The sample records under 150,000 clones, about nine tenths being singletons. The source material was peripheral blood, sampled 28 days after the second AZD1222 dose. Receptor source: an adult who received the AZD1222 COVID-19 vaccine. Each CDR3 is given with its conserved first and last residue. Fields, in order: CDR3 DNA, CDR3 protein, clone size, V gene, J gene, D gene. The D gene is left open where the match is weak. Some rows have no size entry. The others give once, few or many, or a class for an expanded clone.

cdr3_nt: TGTGCCAGCAGCCAAGTACGTGGGAGCGGCTACACCTTC; cdr3_aa: CASSQVRGSGYTF; clone_size: -; v_call: TRBV14; j_call: TRBJ1-2; d_call: -
cdr3_nt: TGTGCCTCCAGGACAAGCACCTACGAGCAGTACTTC; cdr3_aa: CASRTSTYEQYF; clone_size: -; v_call: TRBV30; j_call: TRBJ2-7; d_call: -
cdr3_nt: TGTGCCAGCAGCAAACGACAGGGACCTAACTATGGCTACACCTTC; cdr3_aa: CASSKRQGPNYGYTF; clone_size: -; v_call: TRBV9; j_call: TRBJ1-2; d_call: TRBD1
cdr3_nt: TGTGCCAGCAGCTCGGACGGAGCCTACGAGCAGTACTTC; cdr3_aa: CASSSDGAYEQYF; clone_size: once; v_call: TRBV7-2; j_call: TRBJ2-7; d_call: -
cdr3_nt: TGTGCCAGCAGCGAGACAGGGGCTAATGAAAAACTGTTTTTT; cdr3_aa: CASSETGANEKLFF; clone_size: -; v_call: TRBV7-9; j_call: TRBJ1-4; d_call: TRBD1
cdr3_nt: TGTGCCATCTCCAGGGGCGAAGCTTTCTTT; cdr3_aa: CAISRGEAFF; clone_size: few; v_call: TRBV6-5; j_call: TRBJ1-1; d_call: -
cdr3_nt: TGTGCCAGCAGCTACGGGACAGGGGGGACAGATACGCAGTATTTT; cdr3_aa: CASSYGTGGTDTQYF; clone_size: -; v_call: TRBV7-7; j_call: TRBJ2-3; d_call: TRBD1
cdr3_nt: TGTGCCAGCAGCACAGCGGGGAGCACAGATACGCAGTATTTT; cdr3_aa: CASSTAGSTDTQYF; clone_size: -; v_call: TRBV7-2; j_call: TRBJ2-3; d_call: TRBD2
cdr3_nt: TGTGCCAGCAGAGATCAGGGGAGGAACTATGGCTACACCTTC; cdr3_aa: CASRDQGRNYGYTF; clone_size: -; v_call: TRBV27; j_call: TRBJ1-2; d_call: -
cdr3_nt: TGTGCCACCAGAGGCCCAGGAAGGCGCGGAGGAGGCTACACCTTC; cdr3_aa: CATRGPGRRGGGYTF; clone_size: -; v_call: TRBV15; j_call: TRBJ1-2; d_call: -
cdr3_nt: TGTGCCAGCTCCCCCACCACGGACAGGGGTGATGAAAAACTGTTTTTT; cdr3_aa: CASSPTTDRGDEKLFF; clone_size: -; v_call: TRBV18; j_call: TRBJ1-4; d_call: TRBD1
cdr3_nt: TGTGCCAGCAGGGCAGGAGGGTTCAACACCGGGGAGCTGTTTTTT; cdr3_aa: CASRAGGFNTGELFF; clone_size: -; v_call: TRBV2; j_call: TRBJ2-2; d_call: -
cdr3_nt: TGCGCCAGCAGTGAGGCCGGACAGGCGGGAGCAGATACGCAGTATTTT; cdr3_aa: CASSEAGQAGADTQYF; clone_size: -; v_call: TRBV10-1; j_call: TRBJ2-3; d_call: -
cdr3_nt: TGCAGCGTTGAGACTTCCGGGACAGGGTATTACAATGAGCAGTTCTTC; cdr3_aa: CSVETSGTGYYNEQFF; clone_size: -; v_call: TRBV29-1; j_call: TRBJ2-1; d_call: TRBD1
cdr3_nt: TGTGCCACCAGCCTCCTGGATGCTAATGAAAAACTGTTTTTT; cdr3_aa: CATSLLDANEKLFF; clone_size: few; v_call: TRBV15; j_call: TRBJ1-4; d_call: -
cdr3_nt: TGTGCCAAACAGAAGATGGGCAGGGTGGATCAGCCCCAGCATTTT; cdr3_aa: CAKQKMGRVDQPQHF; clone_size: -; v_call: TRBV24-1; j_call: TRBJ1-5; d_call: -
cdr3_nt: TGTGCCAGCAGCGCCCCAGGGTGGCAAGGATACGGCTACACCTTC; cdr3_aa: CASSAPGWQGYGYTF; clone_size: -; v_call: TRBV7-8; j_call: TRBJ1-2; d_call: -
cdr3_nt: TGTGCCAGCAGTTTCTCTCGGACAGGAGTACTGAACACTGAAGCTTTCTTT; cdr3_aa: CASSFSRTGVLNTEAFF; clone_size: -; v_call: TRBV28; j_call: TRBJ1-1; d_call: TRBD1
cdr3_nt: TGTGCCAGCAGCCAAGCCACGAACACTGAAGCTTTCTTT; cdr3_aa: CASSQATNTEAFF; clone_size: medium-sized; v_call: TRBV4-2; j_call: TRBJ1-1; d_call: -
cdr3_nt: TGTGCCAGCAGGTACCAGGGGACCTTGAACACCGGGGAGCTGTTTTTT; cdr3_aa: CASRYQGTLNTGELFF; clone_size: -; v_call: TRBV6-5; j_call: TRBJ2-2; d_call: -
cdr3_nt: TGTGCCAGCAGTTTACGGCCAGGTGGGGTAGGTGGCTACACCTTC; cdr3_aa: CASSLRPGGVGGYTF; clone_size: -; v_call: TRBV27; j_call: TRBJ1-2; d_call: -
cdr3_nt: TGTGCCAGCAGTTTCAGGCAGGGTAATTCACCCCTCCACTTT; cdr3_aa: CASSFRQGNSPLHF; clone_size: -; v_call: TRBV27; j_call: TRBJ1-6; d_call: -
cdr3_nt: TGTGCCAGCAGACCGACAGGGCCCGGGGAAAAACTGTTTTTT; cdr3_aa: CASRPTGPGEKLFF; clone_size: -; v_call: TRBV3-1/TRBV3-2; j_call: TRBJ1-4; d_call: TRBD1
cdr3_nt: TGTGCCAGCAGCCGAGGACAGGTTGAAAAACTGTTTTTT; cdr3_aa: CASSRGQVEKLFF; clone_size: -; v_call: TRBV7-9; j_call: TRBJ1-4; d_call: TRBD1
cdr3_nt: TGTGCCAGTCGCCTCAGGGATTTGGCCACTGAAGCTTTCTTT; cdr3_aa: CASRLRDLATEAFF; clone_size: few; v_call: TRBV2; j_call: TRBJ1-1; d_call: -
cdr3_nt: TGTGCCAGCAGACAACACTTGAACACTGAAGCTTTCTTT; cdr3_aa: CASRQHLNTEAFF; clone_size: -; v_call: TRBV6-5; j_call: TRBJ1-1; d_call: -
cdr3_nt: TGTGCCAGCAGCTTTACCATGAATTCACCCCTCCACTTT; cdr3_aa: CASSFTMNSPLHF; clone_size: -; v_call: TRBV7-2; j_call: TRBJ1-6; d_call: -
cdr3_nt: TGTGCCAGCAGCACCTGGACAGGGATAAGTTCACCCCTCCACTTT; cdr3_aa: CASSTWTGISSPLHF; clone_size: -; v_call: TRBV5-4; j_call: TRBJ1-6; d_call: TRBD1
cdr3_nt: TGCAGCGTTGAAGATCTGGCAGGGTGGGACTATGGCTACACCTTC; cdr3_aa: CSVEDLAGWDYGYTF; clone_size: -; v_call: TRBV29-1; j_call: TRBJ1-2; d_call: -
cdr3_nt: TGTGCCAGCTCACCGCGGACATCCTTAGATACGCAGTATTTT; cdr3_aa: CASSPRTSLDTQYF; clone_size: -; v_call: TRBV18; j_call: TRBJ2-3; d_call: -
cdr3_nt: TGTGCCAGTAGTATGGGGACAGGGGCGAACACTGAAGCTTTCTTT; cdr3_aa: CASSMGTGANTEAFF; clone_size: -; v_call: TRBV19; j_call: TRBJ1-1; d_call: TRBD1
cdr3_nt: TGTGCCAGCAGTTCGGGACCGAACTCTGGAAACACCATATATTTT; cdr3_aa: CASSSGPNSGNTIYF; clone_size: -; v_call: TRBV28; j_call: TRBJ1-3; d_call: -